Listed below are T cell receptor beta chains from one sample, sequenced in a study of patients and donors after allogeneic stem cell transplantation. TCRdb re-called the RT-PCR reads with MiXCR, one entry per CDR3 protein. The repertoire holds 90,000 to 130,000 distinct CDR3 sequences, with roughly 37% as singletons. Sample: blood, either unsorted or a sorted T cell fraction (not recorded which). All receptors come from a human donor who was either an allogeneic HSCT recipient or a stem cell or donor lymphocyte infusion donor (not recorded which). It is not recorded whose cells these are; they may come from a transplant donor. Each CDR3 is given with its conserved first and last residue. A D gene is named only where the DNA matches it firmly. The size field is filled for only some rows; it gives once, few, many or a size class.

v_gene: TRBV28; j_gene: TRBJ1-1; abundance: .; d_gene: .; CDR3nt: TGTGCCAGCAGTTTAGGGAACAGGGTTGAGGTGAACACTGAAGCTTTCTTT; CDR3aa: CASSLGNRVEVNTEAFF
v_gene: TRBV5-1; j_gene: TRBJ2-1; abundance: .; d_gene: TRBD2; CDR3nt: TGCGCCAGCAGCTTGTTGACTAGCGCACACAATGAGCAGTTCTTC; CDR3aa: CASSLLTSAHNEQFF
v_gene: TRBV12-3/TRBV12-4; j_gene: TRBJ2-1; abundance: .; d_gene: TRBD2; CDR3nt: TGTGCCAGCACCCCCCCGGCTAGCGGTTACAATGAGCAGTTCTTC; CDR3aa: CASTPPASGYNEQFF
v_gene: TRBV30; j_gene: TRBJ2-3; abundance: .; d_gene: TRBD2; CDR3nt: TGTGCCTGGAATCTAGCGGGAGGGCCAGATACGCAGTATTTT; CDR3aa: CAWNLAGGPDTQYF
v_gene: TRBV6-5; j_gene: TRBJ1-1; abundance: .; d_gene: .; CDR3nt: TGTGCCTCTCAAGGCCTTGGAGCGGAAAACACTGAAGCTTTCTTT; CDR3aa: CASQGLGAENTEAFF
v_gene: TRBV19; j_gene: TRBJ2-7; abundance: .; d_gene: .; CDR3nt: TGTGCCAGTAGTATTCGGGGGCAAGGTAACGAGCAGTACTTC; CDR3aa: CASSIRGQGNEQYF
v_gene: TRBV27; j_gene: TRBJ2-7; abundance: .; d_gene: .; CDR3nt: TGTGCCAGCTCCCGAGGCAGTACCTACGAGCAGTACTTC; CDR3aa: CASSRGSTYEQYF
v_gene: TRBV25-1; j_gene: TRBJ2-5; abundance: .; d_gene: .; CDR3nt: TGTGCCAGCAGCGGAACGTTACAGGGTCCGGCCCAGTACTTC; CDR3aa: CASSGTLQGPAQYF
v_gene: TRBV7-2; j_gene: TRBJ2-1; abundance: .; d_gene: .; CDR3nt: TGTGCCAGCAGCAGCTCCGGGACATACTCCTACAATGAGCAGTTCTTC; CDR3aa: CASSSSGTYSYNEQFF
v_gene: TRBV12-3/TRBV12-4; j_gene: TRBJ1-5; abundance: .; d_gene: .; CDR3nt: TGTGCCAGCAGTTTGGAAGGGGGGGCTGGTCAGCCCCAGCATTTT; CDR3aa: CASSLEGGAGQPQHF
v_gene: TRBV7-2; j_gene: TRBJ2-3; abundance: .; d_gene: TRBD2; CDR3nt: TGTGCCAGCAGCACCCCTAGCGGGAGACGGACAGATACGCAGTATTTT; CDR3aa: CASSTPSGRRTDTQYF
v_gene: TRBV12-3/TRBV12-4; j_gene: TRBJ1-4; abundance: few; d_gene: .; CDR3nt: TGTGCCAGCAGTTTAGCGCTCACAGCGGGGGCAACTAATGAAAAACTGTTTTTT; CDR3aa: CASSLALTAGATNEKLFF
v_gene: TRBV20-1; j_gene: TRBJ1-1; abundance: .; d_gene: TRBD1; CDR3nt: TGCAGTGCTACAGGGGGCTACACTGAAGCTTTCTTT; CDR3aa: CSATGGYTEAFF
v_gene: TRBV18; j_gene: TRBJ2-3; abundance: few; d_gene: .; CDR3nt: TGTGCCAGCTCACCAGGGCAGGTTGCGACAGATACGCAGTATTTT; CDR3aa: CASSPGQVATDTQYF
v_gene: TRBV10-3; j_gene: TRBJ2-1; abundance: .; d_gene: TRBD2; CDR3nt: TGTGCCATCATGTCCGGGACTAGCAATGAGCAGTTCTTC; CDR3aa: CAIMSGTSNEQFF
v_gene: TRBV20-1; j_gene: TRBJ2-1; abundance: .; d_gene: TRBD2; CDR3nt: TGCAGTGCTTATAGCGGGAGCGCCTACAATGAGCAGTTCTTC; CDR3aa: CSAYSGSAYNEQFF
v_gene: TRBV28; j_gene: TRBJ2-7; abundance: few; d_gene: TRBD2; CDR3nt: TGTGCCACCATCAGGACTAGCGGCTACGAGCAGTACTTC; CDR3aa: CATIRTSGYEQYF
v_gene: TRBV28; j_gene: TRBJ2-5; abundance: few; d_gene: .; CDR3nt: TGTGCCAGCAGTTTAGGGGGGCGTCAAGAGACCCAGTACTTC; CDR3aa: CASSLGGRQETQYF
v_gene: TRBV28; j_gene: TRBJ2-7; abundance: once; d_gene: .; CDR3nt: TGTGCCAGCAGTTTATACAGGGCCCACGAGCAGTACTTC; CDR3aa: CASSLYRAHEQYF
v_gene: TRBV15; j_gene: TRBJ1-1; abundance: few; d_gene: .; CDR3nt: TGTGCCACCAGCACCCGGGGCCGCACTGAAGCTTTCTTT; CDR3aa: CATSTRGRTEAFF
v_gene: TRBV6-5; j_gene: TRBJ1-1; abundance: many; d_gene: .; CDR3nt: TGTGCCAGCAGTGGACCGGGACACCGAGACACTGAAGCTTTCTTT; CDR3aa: CASSGPGHRDTEAFF
v_gene: TRBV7-9; j_gene: TRBJ2-1; abundance: .; d_gene: TRBD2; CDR3nt: TGTGCCAGCAGCCAGCCGGGACTAGCGGGAGTCCATGAGCAGTTCTTC; CDR3aa: CASSQPGLAGVHEQFF
v_gene: TRBV29-1; j_gene: TRBJ2-7; abundance: .; d_gene: TRBD1; CDR3nt: TGCAGCGTAGGGACAGGGAGTGGCTACGAGCAGTACTTC; CDR3aa: CSVGTGSGYEQYF
v_gene: TRBV5-1; j_gene: TRBJ2-3; abundance: .; d_gene: .; CDR3nt: TGCGCCAGCAGCCTGGGACATTCCACAGATACGCAGTATTTT; CDR3aa: CASSLGHSTDTQYF
v_gene: TRBV2; j_gene: TRBJ2-2; abundance: .; d_gene: TRBD2; CDR3nt: TGTGCCAGGATGACTAGCGGGACCGGGGAGCTGTTTTTT; CDR3aa: CARMTSGTGELFF
v_gene: TRBV19; j_gene: TRBJ2-5; abundance: .; d_gene: .; CDR3nt: TGTGCCAGTGGGGGCCTCCAGACCCAGTACTTC; CDR3aa: CASGGLQTQYF
v_gene: TRBV7-9; j_gene: TRBJ2-7; abundance: few; d_gene: TRBD1; CDR3nt: TGTGCCAGCAGCTTATCAGGGGGAGTTATTCAGTACTTC; CDR3aa: CASSLSGGVIQYF
v_gene: TRBV9; j_gene: TRBJ2-1; abundance: .; d_gene: .; CDR3nt: TGTGCCAGCAGCGTAGCTAGCCCCTACAATGAGCAGTTCTTC; CDR3aa: CASSVASPYNEQFF
v_gene: TRBV24-1; j_gene: TRBJ1-1; abundance: .; d_gene: TRBD1; CDR3nt: TGTGCCACTAGACAGGGTGGTTCGAACACTGAAGCTTTCTTT; CDR3aa: CATRQGGSNTEAFF
v_gene: TRBV7-2; j_gene: TRBJ1-6; abundance: few; d_gene: .; CDR3nt: TGTGCCAGCAGCCCTGACAGGCCTCTCTCCTATAATTCACCCCTCCACTTT; CDR3aa: CASSPDRPLSYNSPLHF
v_gene: TRBV7-2; j_gene: TRBJ1-5; abundance: .; d_gene: .; CDR3nt: TGTGCCAGCAGCTTACGGTCAAGGGGGGTTAACAATCAGCCCCAGCATTTT; CDR3aa: CASSLRSRGVNNQPQHF
v_gene: TRBV27; j_gene: TRBJ2-7; abundance: .; d_gene: TRBD2; CDR3nt: TGTGCCAGCAGTTTGGGGACTAGCGGGAGTGAGCAGTACTTC; CDR3aa: CASSLGTSGSEQYF
v_gene: TRBV6-5; j_gene: TRBJ1-5; abundance: few; d_gene: .; CDR3nt: TGTGCCTTAGACAGCAATCAGCCCCAGCATTTT; CDR3aa: CALDSNQPQHF
v_gene: TRBV15; j_gene: TRBJ2-1; abundance: few; d_gene: TRBD2; CDR3nt: TGTGCCACCAGAAAGACCGGGACTAGCGGCTACAATGAGCAGTTCTTC; CDR3aa: CATRKTGTSGYNEQFF
v_gene: TRBV7-9; j_gene: TRBJ1-1; abundance: few; d_gene: TRBD1; CDR3nt: TGTGCCAGCAGCGTGGGACAGGGAGCAAACGCTTTCTTT; CDR3aa: CASSVGQGANAFF
v_gene: TRBV14; j_gene: TRBJ2-5; abundance: few; d_gene: .; CDR3nt: TGTGCCAGCAGCCAAGCCGGGGGCTTAGGGACCCAGTACTTC; CDR3aa: CASSQAGGLGTQYF
v_gene: TRBV28; j_gene: TRBJ2-7; abundance: .; d_gene: .; CDR3nt: TGTGCCAGCAGTTTAGGGACTGGCCCACGCGAGCAGTACTTC; CDR3aa: CASSLGTGPREQYF
v_gene: TRBV11-2; j_gene: TRBJ2-1; abundance: .; d_gene: .; CDR3nt: TGTGCCAGCAGCCCTAGAGGCCCTGCGGTTGAGCAGTTCTTC; CDR3aa: CASSPRGPAVEQFF
v_gene: TRBV5-1; j_gene: TRBJ1-1; abundance: few; d_gene: .; CDR3nt: TGCGCCAGCAGCTTGGGGTCCTTGGGTAACACTGAAGCTTTCTTT; CDR3aa: CASSLGSLGNTEAFF
v_gene: TRBV7-2; j_gene: TRBJ1-5; abundance: few; d_gene: .; CDR3nt: TGTGCCAGCAGCTTAGCTGGGTGGCGCAGCAATCAGCCCCAGCATTTT; CDR3aa: CASSLAGWRSNQPQHF